This T cell receptor (beta chain) derives from a study of a mutant IDH1 vaccine in newly diagnosed glioma. The CDR3 covers 16 residues. With 0 bases removed from V and 6 bases from J, the gap between germline ends came to 17 bases. CDR1 and CDR2 from the germline V gene are SNHLY and FYNNEI. Regarding time point: week 11, during vaccination. Mutant IDH1 20-mer peptide, at 300 ug, made up each vaccine dose, with topical imiquimod. The data were produced by immunoSEQ multiplex PCR, yet TCRdb's version contains in-frame clones alone and is incomplete. The table records 110,000 or so clones, 75% to 90% of them present only once. Turning to this clone: Its antigen is as yet unknown.

The chain combines TRBV2 with TRBJ1-2, with a possible D match to TRBD1 (6 bases). The specimen comprised PBMCs, sampled from a glioma patient whose treatment included an IDH1 peptide vaccine. The sequence derives from a woman in her forties or fifties with glioma. The CDR3 loop is CASSEAGTGPRDGYTF. The CDR3, as DNA: TGTGCCAGCAGTGAAGCAGGAACAGGGCCTAGGGATGGCTACACCTTC.